This entry features one T cell receptor beta chain sequence. Its antigen is still unknown. The source of the sample is a study of OX40 agonist ivuxolimab in advanced cancers. As for the study in general: Earlier treatment with anti-PD-1, anti-PD-L1 or anti-CTLA-4 was permitted, and less than 50% had received some. Partial responses were achieved by three patients, of whom one had hepatocellular carcinoma and two had cutaneous melanoma.

Sampled blood was obtained at baseline, cycle 4 day 1, and cycle 7 day 1. CDR1 is MDHEN, CDR2 SYDVKM, per germline. This CDR3 contains 15 residues. The V end lost 6 bases, the J end lost 3 bases, and 18 bases lay between the germline ends. Clones were sequenced by immunoSEQ multiplex PCR, and TCRdb holds only the in-frame ones, with some missing. The top ten hold less than 2.5% of the sample, which has some 80,000 clones, about 85% seen once. Study observations and caveats: Patients who responded partially at 0.1-3.0 mg/kg showed clonal expansion ranking among the lowest.

The clonotype originates from an adult with an advanced solid tumor such as melanoma, head and neck, liver or kidney cancer. This chain uses TRBV28 with TRBJ2-7; no clear D. Sequenced material: CD4+ or CD8+ T cells sorted from blood, taken in a trial of the OX40 agonist ivuxolimab. The DNA of the CDR3 is TGTGCCAGCAGCCACTCATTTCCCGAGAGCTACGAGCAGTACTTC. Its protein product is CASSHSFPESYEQYF.